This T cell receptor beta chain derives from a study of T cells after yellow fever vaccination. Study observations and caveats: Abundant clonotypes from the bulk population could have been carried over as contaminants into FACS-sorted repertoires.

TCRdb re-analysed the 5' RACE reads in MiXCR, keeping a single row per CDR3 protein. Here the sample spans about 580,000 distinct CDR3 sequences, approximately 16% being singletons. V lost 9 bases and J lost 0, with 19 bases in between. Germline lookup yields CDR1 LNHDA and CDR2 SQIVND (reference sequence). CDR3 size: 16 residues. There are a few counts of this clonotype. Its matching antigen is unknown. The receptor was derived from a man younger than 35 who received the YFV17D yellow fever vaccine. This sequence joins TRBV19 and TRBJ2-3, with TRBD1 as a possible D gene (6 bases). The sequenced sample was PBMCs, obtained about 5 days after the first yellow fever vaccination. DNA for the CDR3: TGTGCCAGCCGATCGGGCGCAGGGGTTAGCACAGATACGCAGTATTTT. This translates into CASRSGAGVSTDTQYF.